The entry that follows covers one T cell receptor (beta chain) sequence. The antigen is not known. The V and J ends lost 3 bases and 2 bases, in that order; junction bases with no gene match: 4. The CDR3 consists of 15 residues. Germline CDR1 is DFQATT and CDR2 is SNEGSKA (reference sequence). TCRdb reanalysed the 5' RACE reads using MiXCR and keeps one entry per CDR3 protein. Of 320,000 or so distinct CDR3 sequences listed, 7% to 9% are singletons. The entry originates in a study of T cells after yellow fever vaccination. Across the whole study: The authors prepared low-cell-number fractions using SMART-Seq v4 Ultra Low Input.

Study-wide findings and caveats: Abundant bulk-derived clonotypes could contaminate FACS-sorted repertoires. Though weaker, the secondary response peaked faster, on day 5 versus 15.

The input for sequencing was PBMCs, taken about 49 days after the first yellow fever vaccination. The V gene is TRBV20-1, the J gene TRBJ2-2, with 9 bases identical to TRBD2. The sequence was obtained from a man between 18 and 35 years old who received the YFV17D yellow fever vaccine. CDR3 DNA: TGCAGTGCTAGGCCGCGGGGGGGTAACACCGGGGAGCTGTTTTTT. This translates into CSARPRGGNTGELFF.